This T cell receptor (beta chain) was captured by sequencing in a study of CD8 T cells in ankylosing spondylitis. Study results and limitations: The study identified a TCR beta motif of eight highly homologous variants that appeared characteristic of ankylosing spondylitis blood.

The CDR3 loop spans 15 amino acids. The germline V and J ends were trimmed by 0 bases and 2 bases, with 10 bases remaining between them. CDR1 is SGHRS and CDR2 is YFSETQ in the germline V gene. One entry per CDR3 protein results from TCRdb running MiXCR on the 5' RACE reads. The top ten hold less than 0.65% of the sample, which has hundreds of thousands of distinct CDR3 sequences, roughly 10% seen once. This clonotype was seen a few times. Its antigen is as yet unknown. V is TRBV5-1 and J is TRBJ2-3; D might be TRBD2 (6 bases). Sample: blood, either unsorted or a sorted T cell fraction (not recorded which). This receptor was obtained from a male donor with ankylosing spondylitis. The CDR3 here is CASSLDAGNTDTQYF. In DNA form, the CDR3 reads TGCGCCAGCAGCTTGGACGCGGGGAACACAGATACGCAGTATTTT.